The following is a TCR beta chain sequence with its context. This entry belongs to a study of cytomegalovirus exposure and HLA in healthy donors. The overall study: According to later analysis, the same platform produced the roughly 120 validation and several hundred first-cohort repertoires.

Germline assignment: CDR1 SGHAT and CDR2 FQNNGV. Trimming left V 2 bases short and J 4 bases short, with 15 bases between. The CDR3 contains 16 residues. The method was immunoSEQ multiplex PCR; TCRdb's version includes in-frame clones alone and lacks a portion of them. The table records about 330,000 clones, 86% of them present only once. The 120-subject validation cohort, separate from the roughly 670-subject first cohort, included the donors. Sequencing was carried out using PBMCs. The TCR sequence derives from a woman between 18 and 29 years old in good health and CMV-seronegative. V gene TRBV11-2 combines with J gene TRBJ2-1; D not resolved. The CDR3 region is CASSLFSQNPYNEQFF. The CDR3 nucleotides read TGTGCCAGCAGCTTATTTAGCCAAAACCCTTACAATGAGCAGTTCTTC.